The clone carrying this TCR beta chain came up many times. The sample is drawn from a study of T cells after posttransplantation cyclophosphamide. Trimming took 6 bases from V and 7 from J; bases not matched to a gene: 15. The CDR3 has 17 amino acids. The germline gives CDR1 MNHEY, CDR2 SVGEGT. Assay: immunoSEQ multiplex PCR; the TCRdb copy retains only in-frame clones and omits some. The sample contains about 37,000 clones, none of them singletons. Sequenced sample: PBMCs. The chain couples TRBV6-2 or TRBV6-3 to TRBJ2-1; TRBD2 aligns across 10 bases. The TCR sequence derives from a man aged 30 to 39 in good health and a related stem cell transplant donor. CDR3 nucleotides: TGTGCCAGCAGCTACCCATGGGGTAGCGGGGGGAATAATGAGCAGTTCTTC. This codes for CASSYPWGSGGNNEQFF.